This TCR beta chain stems from a study of blood T cells in healthy people across ages. Study results and limitations: Per-million-T-cell TCR beta diversity fell roughly linearly with age. It was not known whether donors were CMV positive (a possible confounder of expanded clonotype changes).

Trimming removed 3 bases at V and 4 bases at J, with 14 bases between. Germline V gene lookup returns CDR1 DFQATT and CDR2 SNEGSKA (reference sequence). The CDR3 totals 14 residues. Together with a sample-barcoded 5' primer, a J-beta primer mix was included in a second PCR lasting about 7 to 12 cycles. Every cDNA was tagged by a template-switch adaptor with 12 random nucleotides. TCRdb redid the calling of the 5' RACE reads with MiXCR, one entry per CDR3 protein. The sample has 1,300,000 or so distinct CDR3 sequences, 59% seen once. A remark on this clonotype: No antigen is known for it.

The source is a man aged 18-30 years in good health. J is TRBJ2-3 and V is TRBV20-1, with D perhaps TRBD1 (5 bases). The source material was blood. The CDR3 region has the DNA TGCAGTGCTAGCTGGGGTGGGGCTTCAGATACGCAGTATTTT. Protein sequence: CSASWGGASDTQYF.